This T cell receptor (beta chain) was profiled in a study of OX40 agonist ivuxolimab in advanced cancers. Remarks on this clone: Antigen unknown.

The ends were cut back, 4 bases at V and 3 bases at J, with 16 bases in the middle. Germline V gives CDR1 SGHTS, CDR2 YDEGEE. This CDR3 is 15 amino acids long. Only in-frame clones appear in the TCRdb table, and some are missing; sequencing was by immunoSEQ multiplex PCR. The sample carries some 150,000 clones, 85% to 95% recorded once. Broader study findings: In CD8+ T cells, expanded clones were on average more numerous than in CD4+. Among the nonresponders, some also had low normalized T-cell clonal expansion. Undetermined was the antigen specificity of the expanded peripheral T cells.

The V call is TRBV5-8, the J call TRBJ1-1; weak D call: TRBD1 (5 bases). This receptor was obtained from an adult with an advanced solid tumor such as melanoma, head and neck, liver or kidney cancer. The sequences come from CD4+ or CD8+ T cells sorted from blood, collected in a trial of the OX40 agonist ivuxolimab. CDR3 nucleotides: TGTGCCAGCAGCGTTGGGGCCCAGCCGTACACTGAAGCTTTCTTT. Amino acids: CASSVGAQPYTEAFF.